This TCR beta chain was documented in a study of early T cells in non-severe SARS-CoV-2 infection. Overall study: The study sequenced bulk RNA from unsorted whole blood, with chains unpaired.

This clonotype has just a few counts. As part of library construction, unique molecular identifiers were attached to individual cDNA molecules. TCRdb re-derived calls from the 5' RACE reads in MiXCR, one entry per CDR3 protein. The sample contains some 77,000 distinct CDR3 sequences, 15% to 20% of which appear only once. Trimming shortened V by 4 bases and J by 0 bases, and 7 bases separated the two germline ends. The CDR3 contains 12 residues. The germline V gene has CDR1 DFQATT and CDR2 SNEGSKA (reference sequence). The rearrangement uses TRBV20-1 and TRBJ2-7; D is possibly TRBD2 (6 bases). The TCR comes from an adult who was a healthcare worker with PCR-confirmed SARS-CoV-2 infection or an uninfected control (not recorded which). The sequencing input was whole blood. The CDR3 reads CSAMRDSYEQYF. CDR3 DNA: TGCAGTGCTATGCGGGACTCCTACGAGCAGTACTTC.